These 16 T cell receptor beta chains were all obtained from the same sample, sequenced in a study of blood T cell repertoires in COVID-19. Produced via immunoSEQ multiplex PCR; TCRdb's table is partial and in-frame only. This sample yields 150,000 or so clones, of which around 86% are seen a single time; almost 1% belongs to the top ten. The specimen was peripheral blood. These receptors all stem from a man aged 18 to 30 with acute or convalescent COVID-19.

The rearrangement joins TRBV28 to TRBJ2-5, with 13 nucleotides matching TRBD2. Germline lookup yields CDR1 MDHEN and CDR2 SYDVKM. With 5 bases clipped from V and 1 base from J, the junction kept 4 bases outside the gene matches. This CDR3 comprises 16 residues. In nucleotides, the CDR3 is TGTGCCAGCAGTAAGACTAGCGGGGGGATCCAAGAGACCCAGTACTTC. The encoded protein is CASSKTSGGIQETQYF.

This chain connects TRBV7-3 to TRBJ2-6; no clear D gene. The V end lost 5 bases, the J end lost 4 bases, and 12 bases lay between the germline ends. This CDR3 spans 15 amino acids. Germline V CDR1 and CDR2: SGHTA, FQGTGA. CDR3 amino acids: CASSPTNPGANVLTF. The CDR3, as DNA: TGTGCCAGCAGCCCCACAAACCCCGGGGCCAACGTCCTGACTTTC.

The V and J genes are TRBV9 and TRBJ2-1; 11 nucleotides align to TRBD2. V dropped 3 bases and J dropped 7; count of bases not matched to a gene: 9. This CDR3 is 16 amino acids long. Per germline, CDR1 SGDLS and CDR2 YYNGEE. The CDR3 DNA reads TGTGCCAGCAGCGCGGGGGGACTAGCGGAGCAGAATGAGCAGTTCTTC. Its protein is CASSAGGLAEQNEQFF. Together with reference TRBV9 and TRBJ2-1, the CDR3 gives the full variable domain: DSGVTQTPKHLITATGQRVTLRCSPRSGDLSVYWYQQSLDQGLQFLIQYYNGEERAKGNILERFSAQQFPDLHSELNLSSLELGDSALYFCASSAGGLAEQNEQFFGPGTRLTVL.

The rearrangement links TRBV6-5 to TRBJ1-1; 7 nucleotides match TRBD1. CDR1 MNHEY and CDR2 SVGAGI come from the germline V gene. Trimming took 7 bases from V and 4 from J; bases not matched to a gene: 9. The CDR3 length is 14 residues. CDR3 sequence: CASNRQGGVTEAFF. The CDR3 DNA reads TGTGCCAGCAACAGACAGGGTGGGGTCACTGAAGCTTTCTTT.

V and J are TRBV7-9 and TRBJ1-4; weak D call: TRBD1 (6 bases). This CDR3 is built from 16 residues. V lost 5 bases to trimming and J lost 4 bases, with 17 bases between them. Germline loops: CDR1 SEHNR, CDR2 FQNEAQ (reference sequence). The CDR3 DNA reads as TGTGCCAGCAGCGCACAGGGTCTGGATAGTAATGAAAAACTGTTTTTT. The encoded protein is CASSAQGLDSNEKLFF.

J is TRBJ1-3 and V is TRBV7-6; D might be TRBD1 (5 bases). The V gene lost 1 base and the J gene lost 0 bases, with 13 bases spanning the gap. The CDR3 length is 17 residues. CDR1 is SGHVS, CDR2 FNYEAQ, per germline. CDR3 loop: CASSLGGAGSSGNTIYF. Here the CDR3 DNA reads TGTGCCAGCAGCTTAGGCGGGGCAGGGAGCTCTGGAAACACCATATATTTT.

The chain uses TRBV25-1 and TRBJ1-1; perhaps TRBD1 as D (6 bases). V shed 4 bases and J shed 4 bases, with 13 bases lying between them. The CDR3 has 14 residues. Looked up from germline, CDR1 is MGHDK and CDR2 is SYGVNS. This CDR3 reads CASSGGGLGTEAFF. The CDR3 DNA follows: TGTGCCAGCAGTGGCGGGGGGCTGGGCACTGAAGCTTTCTTT.

V and J are TRBV7-9 and TRBJ1-5; D uncertain. The CDR3 runs to 13 residues. Per germline, CDR1 SEHNR and CDR2 FQNEAQ (reference sequence). V dropped 5 bases and J dropped 5 bases, with 10 bases sitting between them. As DNA, the CDR3 is TGTGCCAGCAGCCCATTCAGCGATCAGCCCCAGCATTTT. Translating gives CASSPFSDQPQHF.

This clone was found once. The DNA of the CDR3 is TGTGCCAGCGGACAGGACAGGGGATCATCTAGTGGCTACACCTTC. Translation gives CASGQDRGSSSGYTF. The chain has TRBV5-4 and TRBJ1-2; 9 nucleotides line up with TRBD1. This CDR3 is built from 15 residues. CDR1 and CDR2 (germline): SGHNT, YYREEE (reference sequence). After removal of 7 bases from V and 7 bases from J, the junction contained 14 bases not matched to a gene.

The chain combines TRBV7-3 with TRBJ2-3, with 8 positions matching TRBD2. This CDR3 contains 18 residues. Germline CDR1 is SGHTA and CDR2 is FQGTGA. V lost 5 bases, J lost 4 bases, and 17 bases stayed unmatched. CDR3 residues: CASSHSGGGPVAPDTQYF. In nucleotides, the CDR3 is TGTGCCAGCAGCCACTCGGGGGGGGGCCCCGTGGCTCCAGATACGCAGTATTTT.

This chain connects TRBV7-9 to TRBJ1-4; D ambiguous. Trimming took 1 base from V and 6 from J, leaving 6 bases between them. In germline, CDR1 is SEHNR, CDR2 FQNEAQ (reference sequence). The CDR3 extends over 13 amino acids. The CDR3 sequence is CASSLVYDEKLFF. The CDR3 bases are TGTGCCAGCAGCTTAGTTTATGATGAAAAACTGTTTTTT.

The V call is TRBV7-3, the J call TRBJ2-1; D is perhaps TRBD1 (7 bases). This CDR3 has 16 amino acids. The germline gives CDR1 SGHTA, CDR2 FQGTGA. Between the trimmed V and J ends, which lost 5 bases and 5 bases, there was a span of 19 bases. The CDR3 region is CASSPNGQEGNNEQFF. CDR3 coding DNA: TGTGCCAGCAGCCCAAATGGACAGGAGGGAAACAATGAGCAGTTCTTC.

The rearrangement uses TRBV29-1 and TRBJ2-1, with a possible D match to TRBD2 (7 bases). CDR1 and CDR2 from the germline V gene are SQVTM and ANQGSEA. This CDR3 is built from 15 residues. Trimming stripped 5 bases from V and 0 bases from J, with 14 bases between. The CDR3 nucleotides are TGCAGCGTTATCAGCGGGACAAGCTCCTACAATGAGCAGTTCTTC. Translated, it gives CSVISGTSSYNEQFF.

This chain connects TRBV6-1 to TRBJ1-5; D not resolved. The germline CDR1 and CDR2 sequences are MNHNS and SASEGT. Between the trimmed V and J ends, which lost 2 bases and 6 bases, there was a span of 8 bases. The CDR3 spans 13 residues. The chain's CDR3 is CASSEIIGQPQHF. The CDR3 DNA reads as TGTGCCAGCAGTGAAATAATCGGTCAGCCCCAGCATTTT.

The chain has TRBV5-5 and TRBJ1-1, with a tentative D call TRBD1 (5 bases). This CDR3 is 12 amino acids long. The V end was cut by 1 base, the J end by 7 bases, with 8 bases between. Germline loops: CDR1 SGHKS, CDR2 YYEKEE (reference sequence). The CDR3 DNA follows: TGTGCCAGCAGCTTGTCAGGGTATGAAGCTTTCTTT. This codes for CASSLSGYEAFF.

The chain employs TRBV6-5 and TRBJ1-6; 9 bases align to TRBD1. With V trimmed by 7 bases and J by 6 bases, 4 bases remained unmatched. Germline-derived CDR1 and CDR2 are MNHEY and SVGAGI. This CDR3 spans 14 amino acids. The CDR3 coding sequence is TGTGCCAGCATGGTACAGGGGGCTAATTCACCCCTCCACTTT. Translated, it gives CASMVQGANSPLHF.